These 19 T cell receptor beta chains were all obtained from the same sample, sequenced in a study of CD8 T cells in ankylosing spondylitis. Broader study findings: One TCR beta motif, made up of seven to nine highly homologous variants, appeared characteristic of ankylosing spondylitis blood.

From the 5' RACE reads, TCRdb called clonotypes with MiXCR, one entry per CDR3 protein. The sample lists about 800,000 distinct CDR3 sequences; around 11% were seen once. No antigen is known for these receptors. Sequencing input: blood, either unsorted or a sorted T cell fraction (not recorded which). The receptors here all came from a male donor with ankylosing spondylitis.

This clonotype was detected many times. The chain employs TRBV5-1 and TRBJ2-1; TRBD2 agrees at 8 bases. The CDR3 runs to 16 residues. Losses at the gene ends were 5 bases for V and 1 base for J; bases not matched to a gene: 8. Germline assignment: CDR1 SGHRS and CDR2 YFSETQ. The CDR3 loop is CASRFFGGRSYNEQFF. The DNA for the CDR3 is TGCGCCAGCAGGTTCTTCGGCGGGAGGTCCTACAATGAGCAGTTCTTC.

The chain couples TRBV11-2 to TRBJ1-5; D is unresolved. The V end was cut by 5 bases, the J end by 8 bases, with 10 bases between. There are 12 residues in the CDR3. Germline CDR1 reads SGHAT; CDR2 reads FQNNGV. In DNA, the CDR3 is TGTGCCAGCAGCGCCCTTTTGAAGCCCCAGCATTTT. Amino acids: CASSALLKPQHF.

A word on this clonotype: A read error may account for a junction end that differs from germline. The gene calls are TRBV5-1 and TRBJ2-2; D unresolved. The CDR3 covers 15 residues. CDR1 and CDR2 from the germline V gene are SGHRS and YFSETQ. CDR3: CASSFGYPNPGELFF. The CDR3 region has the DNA TGCGCCAGCAGCTTTGGGTACCCGAACCCCGGGGAGCTGTTTTTT.

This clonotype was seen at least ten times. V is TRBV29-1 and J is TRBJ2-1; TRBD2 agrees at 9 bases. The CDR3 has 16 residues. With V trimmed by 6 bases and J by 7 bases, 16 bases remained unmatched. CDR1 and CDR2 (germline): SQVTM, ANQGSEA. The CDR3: CSVDKLAGVLKNEQFF. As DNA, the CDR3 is TGCAGCGTGGACAAGTTAGCGGGAGTTCTCAAGAATGAGCAGTTCTTC.

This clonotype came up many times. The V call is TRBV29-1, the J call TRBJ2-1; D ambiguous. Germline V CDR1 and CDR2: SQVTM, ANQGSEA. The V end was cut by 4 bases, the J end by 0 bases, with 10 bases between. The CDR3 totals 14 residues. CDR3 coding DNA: TGCAGCGTTGCACCAATAAGCTCCTACAATGAGCAGTTCTTC. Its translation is CSVAPISSYNEQFF.

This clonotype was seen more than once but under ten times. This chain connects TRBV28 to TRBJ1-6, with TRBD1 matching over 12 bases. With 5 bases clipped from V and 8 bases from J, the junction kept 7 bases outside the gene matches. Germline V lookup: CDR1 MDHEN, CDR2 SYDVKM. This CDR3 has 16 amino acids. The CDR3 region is CASSGGTGGMDSPLHF. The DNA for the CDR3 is TGTGCCAGCAGTGGGGGGACAGGGGGCATGGATTCACCCCTCCACTTT.

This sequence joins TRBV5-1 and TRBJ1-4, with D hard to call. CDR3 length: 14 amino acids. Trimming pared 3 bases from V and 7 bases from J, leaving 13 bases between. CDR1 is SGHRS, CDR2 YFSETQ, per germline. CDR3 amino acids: CASSSGLIGEKLFF. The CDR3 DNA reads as TGCGCCAGCAGCTCCGGACTAATTGGTGAAAAACTGTTTTTT.

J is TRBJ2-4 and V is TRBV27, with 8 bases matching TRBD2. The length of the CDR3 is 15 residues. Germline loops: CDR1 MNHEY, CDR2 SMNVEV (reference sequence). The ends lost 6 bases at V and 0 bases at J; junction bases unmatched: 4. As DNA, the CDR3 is TGTGCCAGCAGCAGACTAGCGTTAGCCAAAAACATTCAGTACTTC. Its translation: CASSRLALAKNIQYF.

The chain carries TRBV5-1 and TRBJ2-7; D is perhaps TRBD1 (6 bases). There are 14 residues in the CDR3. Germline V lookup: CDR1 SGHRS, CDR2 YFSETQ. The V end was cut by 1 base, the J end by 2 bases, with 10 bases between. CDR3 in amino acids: CASSLNRDTYEQYF. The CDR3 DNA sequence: TGCGCCAGCAGCTTGAACAGGGACACCTACGAGCAGTACTTC.

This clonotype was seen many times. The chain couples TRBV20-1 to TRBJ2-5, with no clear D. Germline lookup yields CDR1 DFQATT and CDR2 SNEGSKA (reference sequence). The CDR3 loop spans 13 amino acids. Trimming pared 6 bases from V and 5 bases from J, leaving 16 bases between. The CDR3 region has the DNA TGCAGTGCCGATACGGACCGGCAGGAGACCCAGTACTTC. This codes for CSADTDRQETQYF.

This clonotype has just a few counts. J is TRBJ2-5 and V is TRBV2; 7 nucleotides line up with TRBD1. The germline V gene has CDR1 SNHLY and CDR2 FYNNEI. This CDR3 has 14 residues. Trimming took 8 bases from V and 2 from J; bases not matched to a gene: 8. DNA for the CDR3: TGTGCCAGCTACTTTGGGACAGAGCAAGAGACCCAGTACTTC. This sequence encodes CASYFGTEQETQYF.

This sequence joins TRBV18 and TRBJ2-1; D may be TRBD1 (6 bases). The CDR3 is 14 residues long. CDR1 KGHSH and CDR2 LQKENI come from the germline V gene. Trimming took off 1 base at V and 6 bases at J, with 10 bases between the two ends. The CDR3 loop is CASSPLQGSNEQFF. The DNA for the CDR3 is TGTGCCAGCTCACCACTACAGGGAAGCAATGAGCAGTTCTTC.

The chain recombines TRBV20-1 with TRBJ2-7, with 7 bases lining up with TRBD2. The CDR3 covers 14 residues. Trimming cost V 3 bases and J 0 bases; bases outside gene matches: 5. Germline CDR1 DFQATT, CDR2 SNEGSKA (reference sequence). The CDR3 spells CSASRAGSSYEQYF. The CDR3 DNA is TGCAGTGCTAGTCGAGCGGGGAGCTCCTACGAGCAGTACTTC.

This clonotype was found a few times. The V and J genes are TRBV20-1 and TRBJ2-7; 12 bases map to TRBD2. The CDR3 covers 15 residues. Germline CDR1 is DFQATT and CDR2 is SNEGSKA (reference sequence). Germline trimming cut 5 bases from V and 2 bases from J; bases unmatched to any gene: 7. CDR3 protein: CSAAGTSGLTYEQYF. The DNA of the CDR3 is TGCAGTGCTGCCGGGACTAGCGGGTTGACCTACGAGCAGTACTTC.

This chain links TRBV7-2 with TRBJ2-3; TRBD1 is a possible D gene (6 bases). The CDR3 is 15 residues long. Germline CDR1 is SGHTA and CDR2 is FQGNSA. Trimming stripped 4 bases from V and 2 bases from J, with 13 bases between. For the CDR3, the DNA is TGTGCCAGCAGCTCCGTGCCAGGGGCCACAGATACGCAGTATTTT. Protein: CASSSVPGATDTQYF.

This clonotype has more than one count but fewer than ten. For the CDR3, the DNA is TGCAGTCTTGGACGGCATAACACTGAAGCTTTCTTT. This sequence encodes CSLGRHNTEAFF. This chain uses TRBV20-1 with TRBJ1-1; D unresolved. The germline V gene encodes CDR1 DFQATT and CDR2 SNEGSKA (reference sequence). V lost 8 bases, J lost 2 bases, and 12 bases lay in between. CDR3 size: 12 residues.

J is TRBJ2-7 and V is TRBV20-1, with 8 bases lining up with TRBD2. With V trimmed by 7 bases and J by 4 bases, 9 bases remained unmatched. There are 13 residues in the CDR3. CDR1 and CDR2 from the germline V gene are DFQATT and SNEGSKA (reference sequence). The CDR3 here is CSGFSGTRYEQYF. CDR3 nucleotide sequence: TGCAGTGGTTTTAGCGGGACCCGTTACGAGCAGTACTTC.

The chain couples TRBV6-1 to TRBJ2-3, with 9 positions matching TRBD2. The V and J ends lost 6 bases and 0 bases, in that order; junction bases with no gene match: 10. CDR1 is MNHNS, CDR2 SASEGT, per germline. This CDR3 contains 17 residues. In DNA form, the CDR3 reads TGTGCCAGCAGCTCGGGACTAGCCGTCGATAGCACAGATACGCAGTATTTT. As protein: CASSSGLAVDSTDTQYF.

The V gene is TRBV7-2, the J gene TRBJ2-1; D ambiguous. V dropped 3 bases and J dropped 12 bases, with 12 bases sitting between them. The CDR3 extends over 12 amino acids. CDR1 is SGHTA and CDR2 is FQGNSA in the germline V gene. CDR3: CASSFNRLGQFF. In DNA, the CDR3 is TGTGCCAGCAGCTTCAACCGCTTGGGGCAGTTCTTC.